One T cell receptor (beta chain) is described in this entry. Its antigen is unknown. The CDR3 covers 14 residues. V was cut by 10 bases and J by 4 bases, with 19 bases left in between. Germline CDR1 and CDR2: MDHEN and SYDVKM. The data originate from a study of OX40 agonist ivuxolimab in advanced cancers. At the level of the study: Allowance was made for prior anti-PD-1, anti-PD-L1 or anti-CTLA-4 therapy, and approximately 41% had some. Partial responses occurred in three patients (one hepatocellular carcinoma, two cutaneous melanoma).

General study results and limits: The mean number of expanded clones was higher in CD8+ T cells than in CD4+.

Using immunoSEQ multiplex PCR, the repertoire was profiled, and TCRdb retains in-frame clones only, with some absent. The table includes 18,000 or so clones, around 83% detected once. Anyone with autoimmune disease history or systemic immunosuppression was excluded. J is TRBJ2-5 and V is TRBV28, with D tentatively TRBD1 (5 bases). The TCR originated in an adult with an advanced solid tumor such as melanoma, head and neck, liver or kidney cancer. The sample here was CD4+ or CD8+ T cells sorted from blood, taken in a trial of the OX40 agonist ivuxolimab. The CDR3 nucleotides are TGTGCCACCCAGGGTCCAGGGCAGGGAGAGACCCAGTACTTC. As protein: CATQGPGQGETQYF.